The source of this TCR beta chain is a study of OX40 agonist ivuxolimab in advanced cancers. The CDR3 is made up of 15 amino acids. V was cut by 1 base and J by 3 bases, with 13 bases left in between. Germline values: CDR1 LNHDA, CDR2 SQIVND (reference sequence). Profiling relied on immunoSEQ multiplex PCR, and the TCRdb table lists in-frame clones only, not all of them. The table includes about 70,000 clones, just over 85% detected once. Sequencing was performed on CD4+ or CD8+ T cells sorted from blood, taken in a trial of the OX40 agonist ivuxolimab. The rearrangement joins TRBV19 to TRBJ2-7; no definite D call. The sequence derives from an adult with an advanced solid tumor such as melanoma, head and neck, liver or kidney cancer. DNA of the CDR3: TGTGCCAGTAGTATAGTTTTAGAGACGATCTACGAGCAGTACTTC. Translated: CASSIVLETIYEQYF.